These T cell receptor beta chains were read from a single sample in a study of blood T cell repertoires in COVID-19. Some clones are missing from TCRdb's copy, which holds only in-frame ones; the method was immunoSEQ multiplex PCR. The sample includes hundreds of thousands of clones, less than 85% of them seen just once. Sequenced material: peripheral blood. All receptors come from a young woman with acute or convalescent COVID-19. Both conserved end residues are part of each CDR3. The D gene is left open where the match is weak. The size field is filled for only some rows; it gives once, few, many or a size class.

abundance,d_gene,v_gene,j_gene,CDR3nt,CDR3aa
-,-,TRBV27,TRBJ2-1,TGTGCCAGCAGTTTCCGGGGAGACAATGAGCAGTTCTTC,CASSFRGDNEQFF
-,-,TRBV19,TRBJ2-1,TGTGCCAGTAGTGGGGACAGGCCGGGGGGTTTGTACAATGAGCAGTTCTTC,CASSGDRPGGLYNEQFF
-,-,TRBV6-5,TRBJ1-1,TGTGCCAGCAGACTAACAGGGAAAACTGAAGCTTTCTTT,CASRLTGKTEAFF
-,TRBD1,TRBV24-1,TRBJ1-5,TGTGCCACCAGTGGACAGGGTCTGGGACAGCCCCAGCATTTT,CATSGQGLGQPQHF
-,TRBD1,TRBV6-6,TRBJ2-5,TGTGCCAGCAGGAAGGGGGCAGACCAAGAGACCCAGTACTTC,CASRKGADQETQYF
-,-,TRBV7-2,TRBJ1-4,TGTGCCAGCAGCCCCGAGGGCCGTACAACTAATGAAAAACTGTTTTTT,CASSPEGRTTNEKLFF
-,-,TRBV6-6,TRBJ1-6,TGTGCCAGCAGTTATACGGCCTATAATTCACCCCTCCACTTT,CASSYTAYNSPLHF
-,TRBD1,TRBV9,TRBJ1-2,TGTGCCAGCAGCGAGGGACAGGGAGGATATGGCTACACCTTC,CASSEGQGGYGYTF
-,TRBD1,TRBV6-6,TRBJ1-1,TGTGCCAGCAGTTCAGGGACAGGCGAAGCTTTCTTT,CASSSGTGEAFF
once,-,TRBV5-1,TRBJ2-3,TGCGCCAGCAGCTTGGGGCTGCTGGGGGCCACAGATACGCAGTATTTT,CASSLGLLGATDTQYF
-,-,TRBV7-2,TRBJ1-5,TGTGCCAGCAGCTTAGCACTCCGGACAGACAATCAGCCCCAGCATTTT,CASSLALRTDNQPQHF